The T cell receptor beta chain described here comes from a study of somatic mutations in cytotoxic T cells in rheumatoid arthritis. Study details: After diagnosis, patient blood (about 30 ml EDTA) was drawn right away, before any treatment was given. Study-wide findings and caveats: Within the rheumatoid arthritis patients, CD8+ clonality went up as age increased (Spearman r=0.49). The same was not true of the healthy controls.

Measured with immunoSEQ multiplex PCR; TCRdb has only the in-frame clones, and not every one. The sample consists of 20,000 or so clones, more than 65% of them appearing once. Note on this clone: Its matching antigen is unknown.

V was clipped by 3 bases and J by 2 bases, with 15 bases between them. CDR1 is SGDLS, CDR2 YYNGEE, per germline. The CDR3 is made up of 15 amino acids. The chain uses TRBV9 and TRBJ2-7; D is unclear. This clonotype originated in an adult with rheumatoid arthritis. Sequencing was done on a sample of CD8+ T cells sorted from blood. Written as DNA, the CDR3 is TGTGCCAGCAGCGCGTCACCCGGGCCCACCTACGAGCAGTACTTC. Translation: CASSASPGPTYEQYF.